This is a list of T cell receptor beta chains from one sample in a study of T-cell memory formation after mild COVID-19. TCRdb reprocessed the 5' RACE reads via MiXCR and lists one record per CDR3 protein. The sample consists of hundreds of thousands of distinct CDR3 sequences, roughly 21% of them appearing once. The sequenced sample was PBMCs or a T cell subset sorted from them (not recorded which). The receptors were sampled from an adult woman who had mild COVID-19 (a few samples of this study predate the infection). Cell type and time point are not known. Both conserved end residues are part of each CDR3. A D gene is named only where the DNA matches it firmly. Some rows have no size entry. The others give once, few or many, or a class for an expanded clone.

abundance	v_gene	d_gene	j_gene	CDR3nt	CDR3aa
-	TRBV4-3	-	TRBJ1-5	TGCGCCAGCAGCCAAGATCGGGCAGGGCATCAGCCCCAGCATTTT	CASSQDRAGHQPQHF
-	TRBV29-1	TRBD1	TRBJ2-1	TGCAGCGGGGACAGGGGGCGAGATGAGCAGTTCTTC	CSGDRGRDEQFF
few	TRBV6-2/TRBV6-3	-	TRBJ2-3	TGTGCCAGCAGTAGGGAGCGCGGGGTAGATACGCAGTATTTT	CASSRERGVDTQYF
many	TRBV18	-	TRBJ2-7	TGTGCCAGCTCACCCTACAGCTACGAGCAGTACTTC	CASSPYSYEQYF
many	TRBV24-1	-	TRBJ1-1	TGTGCCGTCAAACAAAACATGAACACTGAAGCTTTCTTT	CAVKQNMNTEAFF
once	TRBV7-9	-	TRBJ2-1	TGTGCCAGCAGCTCCAGCCTTGTCAATGAGCAGTTCTTC	CASSSSLVNEQFF
-	TRBV6-4	-	TRBJ2-1	TGTGCCAGCAGTGACCCTCGGACTGGAAACAATGAGCAGTTCTTC	CASSDPRTGNNEQFF
-	TRBV7-9	-	TRBJ1-5	TGTGCCAGCAGCTTGTCGACAGGCGGTCAGCCCCAGCATTTT	CASSLSTGGQPQHF
-	TRBV2	TRBD2	TRBJ2-1	TGTGCCAGCCACCGGACTAGCGGGGGGTTCGATGAGCAGTTCTTC	CASHRTSGGFDEQFF
-	TRBV5-1	-	TRBJ2-5	TGCGCCAGCAGCACCCACCTCCAAGAGACCCAGTACTTC	CASSTHLQETQYF
-	TRBV12-5	-	TRBJ1-2	TGTGCTAGTGGTTCTTGGCCCAGCGGCAACGGGGGCTACACCTTC	CASGSWPSGNGGYTF